The present entry profiles one TCR beta chain with its context. Antigen specificity is unknown. The time point: new active TB diagnosis, blood taken before or within 7 days of starting treatment. This entry belongs to a study of T cells in tuberculosis. The CDR3 totals 14 residues. V lost 4 bases, J lost 4 bases, and 10 bases lay in between. Germline CDR1 WNHNN, CDR2 SYGVQD (reference sequence). Using immunoSEQ multiplex PCR, the repertoire was profiled, and TCRdb retains in-frame clones only, with some absent. The table shows about 40,000 clones, with approximately 93% occurring only once. Study outcomes and limitations: Active tuberculosis patients had shorter CDR3-alpha; the beta difference was nonsignificant.

The V gene is TRBV10-1, the J gene TRBJ2-2; D may be TRBD1 (5 bases). This TCR came from an adult with tuberculosis. The sample was PBMCs, taken at tuberculosis diagnosis. The CDR3 DNA follows: TGCGCCAGCAGTGTAAGCAGGGTCACCGGGGAGCTGTTTTTT. Translation: CASSVSRVTGELFF.